A single sample is the source of the 3 T cell receptor beta chains below, sequenced in a study of T-cell reconstitution after alpha-beta-depleted transplantation in children. TCRbeta library construction was performed incorporating unique molecular identifiers. TCRdb re-analysed the PCR reads in MiXCR, keeping a single row per CDR3 protein. The repertoire has 600,000 to 700,000 distinct CDR3 sequences, around 17% of them found once; the top ten carry approximately 1%. Sequenced material: PBMCs from the stem cell graft donor, taken from the stem cell graft. Receptor source: a human donor who donated a stem cell graft to a child with acute myeloid leukemia.

The chain recombines TRBV12-3 or TRBV12-4 with TRBJ2-2, with a weak D call TRBD1 (6 bases). Trimming removed 2 bases from V and 0 bases from J, with 19 bases in between. This CDR3 spans 19 amino acids. The CDR3 is CASSLLSFLGAANTGELFF. CDR3 nucleotides: TGTGCCAGCAGTTTACTAAGCTTTCTGGGGGCGGCGAACACCGGGGAGCTGTTTTTT.

This clonotype occurred many times. The chain is built from TRBV7-9 and TRBJ1-1; the D gene is possibly TRBD1 (5 bases). V shed 4 bases and J shed 1 base, with 13 bases lying between them. CDR1 and CDR2 from the germline V gene are SEHNR and FQNEAQ (reference sequence). The length of the CDR3 is 15 residues. CDR3 amino acids: CASSSTGLRNTEAFF. The CDR3, as DNA: TGTGCCAGCAGCTCCACGGGACTGAGGAACACTGAAGCTTTCTTT.

The sample holds a few counts of this clonotype. The rearrangement links TRBV4-2 to TRBJ2-5; D gene uncertain. CDR1 and CDR2 from the germline V gene are LGHNA and YNFKEQ. The CDR3 covers 13 residues. The germline V and J ends were trimmed by 3 bases and 5 bases, with 10 bases remaining between them. The CDR3 nucleotides read TGTGCCAGCAGCCAGGAAAGGTCGGAGACCCAGTACTTC. The encoded protein is CASSQERSETQYF.